What follows are 23 T cell receptor beta chains derived from one specimen sequenced in a study of regulatory T cells in long-lasting Graves disease. The time point here: newly diagnosed GD, antithyroid drugs for less than 3 months. RNA extracted from PBMCs served as the sequencing template. According to the study, TCR beta libraries were built with iRepertoire HTBI primers and CDR3-region Arm-PCR. One entry per CDR3 protein, called by TCRdb with MiXCR from the multiplex PCR reads. The sample holds under 250,000 distinct CDR3 sequences, roughly 19% seen once. These same data were also listed under a study on T cells in Graves' hyperthyroidism and ophthalmopathy.

The sample in question was peripheral blood mononuclear cells (PBMCs), obtained at new diagnosis, from a patient treated with antithyroid drugs. These TCRs come from a woman aged 25 to 39 with Graves disease.

This clonotype was seen many times. This chain uses TRBV28 with TRBJ1-4; D perhaps matches TRBD1 (6 bases). The length of the CDR3 is 14 residues. Trimming cost V 1 base and J 7 bases, with 10 bases left between them. Germline V CDR1 and CDR2: MDHEN, SYDVKM. The CDR3 sequence: CASSLSGTSEKLFF. The CDR3 DNA sequence: TGTGCCAGCAGTTTATCCGGGACATCTGAAAAACTGTTTTTT.

This clonotype was seen repeatedly, ten times or more. The CDR3 bases are TGCGCCAGCAGACGGGACAGGGGCTTGGAGACCCAGTACTTC. The encoded protein is CASRRDRGLETQYF. The gene calls are TRBV5-1 and TRBJ2-5, with TRBD1 matching over 10 bases. The V segment lost 5 bases and the J segment 5 bases; nucleotides outside the gene matches: 6. Germline V gives CDR1 SGHRS, CDR2 YFSETQ. The CDR3 spans 14 residues.

This clonotype was recorded a few times. A much larger clone differs by one base, so this may be a read error. This chain joins TRBV2 and TRBJ1-1; 8 bases line up with TRBD1. The germline CDR1 and CDR2 sequences are SNHLY and FYNNEI. Trimming cost V 6 bases and J 2 bases; bases outside gene matches: 8. This CDR3 spans 15 amino acids. The CDR3 loop is CASSARQGLNTEAFF. For the CDR3, the DNA is TGTGCCAGCAGCGCCCGACAGGGGCTTAACACTGAAGCTTTCTTT.

The chain uses TRBV3-1 and TRBJ2-7; D gene ambiguous. Looked up from germline, CDR1 is LGHDT and CDR2 is YNNKEL (reference sequence). The length of the CDR3 is 13 residues. V shed 1 base and J shed 1 base, with 5 bases lying between them. The CDR3 DNA reads TGTGCCAGCAGCCAAGTTATGTCCTACGAGCAGTACTTC. Amino acid sequence: CASSQVMSYEQYF.

This clonotype was counted at least ten times. The chain joins TRBV12-3 or TRBV12-4 to TRBJ1-3; D ambiguous. Trimming shortened V by 6 bases and J by 4 bases, and 7 bases separated the two germline ends. The CDR3 spans 12 residues. The CDR3, as DNA: TGTGCCAGCAGCTTGGGCGGAAACACCATATATTTT. It encodes CASSLGGNTIYF.

This clonotype was observed at least ten times. The CDR3 protein is CASSLSEGVVTEAFF. The CDR3 nucleotides read TGTGCCAGCAGTTTATCGGAGGGGGTTGTCACTGAAGCTTTCTTT. The gene calls are TRBV27 and TRBJ1-1; D is perhaps TRBD1 (6 bases). CDR3 length equals 15 residues. V lost 0 bases and J 4 bases, leaving 12 bases between the germline ends. From germline, CDR1 is MNHEY and CDR2 SMNVEV (reference sequence).

This clonotype showed up many times. The genes are TRBV7-9 and TRBJ1-2, with 9 bases fitting TRBD1. The V segment lost 5 bases and the J segment 8 bases; nucleotides outside the gene matches: 15. The germline CDR1 and CDR2 sequences are SEHNR and FQNEAQ (reference sequence). This CDR3 region has 16 residues. The CDR3 sequence is CASSARGGTGWGGYTF. Written as DNA, the CDR3 is TGTGCCAGCAGCGCCCGCGGGGGGACAGGGTGGGGCGGCTACACCTTC.

This clonotype has a count of ten or more. The gene calls are TRBV12-3 or TRBV12-4 and TRBJ1-6; 9 nucleotides match TRBD1. V was clipped by 6 bases and J by 7 bases; unmatched bases: 7. There are 15 residues in the CDR3. In DNA, the CDR3 is TGTGCCAGCAGAAGGTCTACAGGGGGCAATTCACCCCTCCACTTT. Protein product: CASRRSTGGNSPLHF.

This clonotype has just a few counts. Since no conserved phenylalanine or tryptophan closes the CDR3, a read error is the likely cause. The chain uses TRBV18 and TRBJ1-5, with TRBD1 matching 8 bases. Germline V gene data show CDR1 as KGHSH and CDR2 as LQKENI. J was trimmed by 1 base and V by 5 bases; bases with no gene match: 4. The CDR3 is 15 residues long. CDR3 DNA: TGTGCCAGCTCAGACAGGGGTCTCAGCAATCAGCCCCAGCATCTT. It specifies CASSDRGLSNQPQHL.

J is TRBJ2-2 and V is TRBV7-2; the D gene could be TRBD1 or TRBD2 (5 bases each). V lost 1 base and J 4 bases, leaving 7 bases between the germline ends. CDR3 size: 14 residues. In germline, CDR1 is SGHTA, CDR2 FQGNSA. As DNA, the CDR3 is TGTGCCAGCAGCTTAGGGGGGAGCACCGGGGAGCTGTTTTTT. It specifies CASSLGGSTGELFF.

This clonotype came up many times. The chain carries TRBV29-1 and TRBJ1-4, with D hard to call. This CDR3 contains 12 residues. Germline V CDR1 and CDR2: SQVTM, ANQGSEA. V dropped 6 bases and J dropped 2 bases, with 7 bases sitting between them. CDR3 coding DNA: TGCAGCGTAAGAGTGACTAATGAAAAACTGTTTTTT. It yields the protein CSVRVTNEKLFF.

This clonotype was observed at least ten times. The chain employs TRBV20-1 and TRBJ1-5; D not resolved. In germline, CDR1 is DFQATT, CDR2 SNEGSKA (reference sequence). This CDR3 region has 12 residues. V lost 6 bases and J 5 bases, leaving 11 bases between the germline ends. In DNA form, the CDR3 reads TGCAGTGCCGGAGAGGTGGATCAGCCCCAGCATTTT. Translating it yields CSAGEVDQPQHF.

The chain recombines TRBV9 with TRBJ2-5; 10 nucleotides line up with TRBD2. Per germline, CDR1 SGDLS and CDR2 YYNGEE. This CDR3 region has 20 residues. V gave up 0 bases and J gave up 5 bases; unmatched junction bases: 19. In DNA form, the CDR3 reads TGTGCCAGCAGCGTAGCTGAGGATAGGCTAGCGGGAGAGCTTGAGGAGACCCAGTACTTC. Translation: CASSVAEDRLAGELEETQYF.

This clonotype was counted ten times or more. The chain uses TRBV28 and TRBJ2-6; maybe TRBD1 (6 bases). The CDR3 loop spans 16 amino acids. The V gene's germline CDR1 is MDHEN and CDR2 SYDVKM. Trimming shortened V by 6 bases and J by 0 bases, and 12 bases separated the two germline ends. The CDR3 DNA is TGTGCCAGCAGCCCCCGACAGGTCTCTGGGGCCAACGTCCTGACTTTC. Translated, it gives CASSPRQVSGANVLTF. Full variable domain (remainder filled in from reference TRBV28 and TRBJ2-6): DVKVTQSSRYLVKRTGEKVFLECVQDMDHENMFWYRQDPGLGLRLIYFSYDVKMKEKGDIPEGYSVSREKKERFSLILESASTNQTSMYLCASSPRQVSGANVLTFGAGSRLTVL.

Of note for this clonotype: A far bigger clonotype differs at one base, so this is likely a read error. The chain couples TRBV13 to TRBJ2-5; 11 bases are a match to TRBD2. Germline V gene lookup returns CDR1 PRHDT and CDR2 FYEKMQ (reference sequence). The length of the CDR3 is 16 residues. J was trimmed by 1 base and V by 5 bases; bases with no gene match: 6. The CDR3 nucleotides read TGTGCCAGCAGCCCCACTAGCGGGAGACTCCAAGAGACCCAGTACTTC. It translates to CASSPTSGRLQETQYF.

This clonotype was seen just once. The chain joins TRBV20-1 to TRBJ2-1; TRBD1 agrees at 7 bases. Germline trimming cut 1 base from V and 7 bases from J; bases unmatched to any gene: 10. Looked up from germline, CDR1 is DFQATT and CDR2 is SNEGSKA (reference sequence). The CDR3 has 15 amino acids. CDR3 sequence reads: CSARAPGGRRNEQFF. The CDR3 DNA is TGCAGTGCTAGAGCTCCAGGGGGAAGGAGGAATGAGCAGTTCTTC.

Many counts were recorded for this clonotype. V is TRBV5-1 and J is TRBJ1-1; TRBD1 matches 10 bases. CDR3 size: 13 residues. V lost 5 bases and J lost 11; bases outside the gene matches: 9. The V gene's germline CDR1 is SGHRS and CDR2 YFSETQ. The CDR3 DNA reads as TGCGCCAGCAGGTGGGGGGGGACAGGGGTCGCTTTCTTT. This encodes CASRWGGTGVAFF. The full variable domain, in which reference TRBV5-1 and TRBJ1-1 provide the parts outside the CDR3, is KAGVTQTPRYLIKTRGQQVTLSCSPISGHRSVSWYQQTPGQGLQFLFEYFSETQRNKGNFPGRFSGRQFSNSRSEMNVSTLELGDSALYLCASRWGGTGVAFFGQGTRLTVV.

This clonotype was seen repeatedly, ten times or more. V usage is TRBV28 and J usage is TRBJ2-1, with D perhaps matching TRBD2 (6 bases). Trimming cost V 5 bases and J 2 bases, with 22 bases left between them. CDR3 length: 18 amino acids. Germline CDR1 reads MDHEN; CDR2 reads SYDVKM. CDR3 amino acids: CASSPLGAGNAAYNEQFF. CDR3 nucleotide sequence: TGTGCCAGCAGTCCCTTAGGGGCGGGGAATGCCGCCTACAATGAGCAGTTCTTC.

In this sample, this clonotype turned up many times. V and J are TRBV6-4 and TRBJ2-2; D not resolved. The V gene's germline CDR1 is MRHNA and CDR2 SNTAGT. V lost 2 bases and J lost 2, with 0 bases in between. This CDR3 comprises 12 residues. DNA for the CDR3: TGTGCCAGCAGTGACAACACCGGGGAGCTGTTTTTT. Its protein is CASSDNTGELFF.

About this clonotype: A read error is the likely source, as a far larger clone sits one nucleotide away. V and J are TRBV11-3 and TRBJ1-2; D perhaps matches TRBD1 (5 bases). Germline CDR1 is SGHNT and CDR2 is YENEEA. This CDR3 is 12 amino acids long. CDR3 bases: TGTGCCAGCAGTTCCGACAGATATGGCTTCACCTTC. This translates into CASSSDRYGFTF.

This clonotype was detected many times. The V and J genes are TRBV27 and TRBJ2-2; D perhaps matches TRBD1 (6 bases). This CDR3 is built from 16 residues. Deletions cut 4 bases from V and 7 bases from J, with 19 bases between. Per the germline V gene, CDR1 is MNHEY and CDR2 is SMNVEV (reference sequence). The CDR3 here is CASSWPGHSYHGELFF. CDR3 sequence (DNA): TGTGCCAGCAGTTGGCCGGGACACAGCTACCACGGGGAGCTGTTTTTT.

This clonotype was seen many times. The chain employs TRBV2 and TRBJ2-4, with 8 bases fitting TRBD2. The germline V gene has CDR1 SNHLY and CDR2 FYNNEI. With V trimmed by 4 bases and J by 8 bases, 10 bases remained unmatched. CDR3 length: 15 amino acids. CDR3 in amino acids: CASSVGTGGGDIQYF. Written as DNA, the CDR3 is TGTGCCAGCAGTGTGGGAACCGGGGGGGGGGACATTCAGTACTTC.

The chain recombines TRBV19 with TRBJ1-1; D not certain. CDR1 and CDR2 from the germline V gene are LNHDA and SQIVND (reference sequence). The CDR3 consists of 14 residues. Trimming removed 1 base at V and 1 base at J, with 7 bases between. Here the CDR3 DNA reads TGTGCCAGTAGTATAGCATGGCGGAACACTGAAGCTTTCTTT. Translating gives CASSIAWRNTEAFF.